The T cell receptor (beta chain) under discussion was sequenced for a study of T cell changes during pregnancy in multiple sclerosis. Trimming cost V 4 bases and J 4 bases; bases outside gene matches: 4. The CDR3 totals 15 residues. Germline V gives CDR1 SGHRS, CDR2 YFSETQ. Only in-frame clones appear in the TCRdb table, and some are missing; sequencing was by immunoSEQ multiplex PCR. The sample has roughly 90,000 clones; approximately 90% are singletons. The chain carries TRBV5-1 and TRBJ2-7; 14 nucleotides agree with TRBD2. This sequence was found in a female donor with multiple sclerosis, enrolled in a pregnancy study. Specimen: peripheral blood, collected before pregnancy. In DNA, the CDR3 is TGCGCCAGCAGCCCGGGGACTAGCGGGGGATACGAGCAGTACTTC. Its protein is CASSPGTSGGYEQYF.